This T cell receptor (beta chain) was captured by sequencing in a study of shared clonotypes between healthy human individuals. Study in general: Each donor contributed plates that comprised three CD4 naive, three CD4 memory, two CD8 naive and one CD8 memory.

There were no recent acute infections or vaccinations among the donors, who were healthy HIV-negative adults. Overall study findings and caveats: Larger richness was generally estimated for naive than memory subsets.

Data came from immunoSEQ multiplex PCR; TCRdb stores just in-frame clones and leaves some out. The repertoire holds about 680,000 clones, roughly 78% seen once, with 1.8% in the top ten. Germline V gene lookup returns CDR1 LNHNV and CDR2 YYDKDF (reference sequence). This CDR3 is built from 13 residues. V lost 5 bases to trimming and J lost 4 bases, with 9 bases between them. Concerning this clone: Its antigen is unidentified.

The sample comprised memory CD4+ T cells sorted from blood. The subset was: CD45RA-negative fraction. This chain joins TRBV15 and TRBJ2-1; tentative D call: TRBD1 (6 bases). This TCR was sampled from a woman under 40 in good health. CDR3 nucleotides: TGTGCCACCAGCGTACAGGGTTACAATGAGCAGTTCTTC. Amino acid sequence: CATSVQGYNEQFF.